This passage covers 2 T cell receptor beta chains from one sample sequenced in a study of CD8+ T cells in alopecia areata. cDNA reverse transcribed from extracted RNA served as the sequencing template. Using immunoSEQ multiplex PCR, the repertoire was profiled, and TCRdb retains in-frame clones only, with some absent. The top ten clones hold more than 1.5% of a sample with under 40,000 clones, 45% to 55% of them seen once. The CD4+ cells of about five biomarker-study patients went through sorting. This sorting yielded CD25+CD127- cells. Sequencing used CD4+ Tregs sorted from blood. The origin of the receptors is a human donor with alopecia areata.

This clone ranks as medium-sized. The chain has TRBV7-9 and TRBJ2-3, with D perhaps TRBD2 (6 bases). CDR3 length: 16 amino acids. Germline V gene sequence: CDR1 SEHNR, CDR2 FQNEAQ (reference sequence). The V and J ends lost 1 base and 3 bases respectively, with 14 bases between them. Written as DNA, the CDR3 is TGTGCCAGCAGCTTAGATCTGGCGGGAAGGACAGATACGCAGTATTTT. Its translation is CASSLDLAGRTDTQYF.

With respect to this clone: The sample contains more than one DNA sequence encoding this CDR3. CDR3 sequence reads: CASSLGGANNEQFF. CDR3 nucleotides: TGTGCCAGCAGCTTGGGAGGGGCAAACAATGAGCAGTTCTTC. The chain has TRBV7-2 and TRBJ2-1; 7 bases are a match to TRBD2. The CDR3 contains 14 residues. The V gene end was trimmed by 3 bases and the J gene end by 5 bases; junction bases not matched to a gene: 4. Germline V CDR1 and CDR2: SGHTA, FQGNSA.